The 5 T cell receptor beta chains presented below share a single source sample, sequenced in a study of blood T cells in healthy people across ages. For the second PCR, which ran for roughly 6 to 11 cycles, a sample-barcoded 5' primer and a J-beta primer mix were used. MiXCR, applied by TCRdb to the 5' RACE reads, yields one record per CDR3 protein. The sample shows about 1.5 million distinct CDR3 sequences, around 40% of them seen only once. Sample: blood. These receptors were obtained from a woman aged 18-29 years in good health.

V gene TRBV4-1 combines with J gene TRBJ1-4; a weak D match, TRBD1 (5 bases). V was clipped by 0 bases and J by 5 bases, with 10 bases between them. Looked up from germline, CDR1 is MGHRA and CDR2 is YSYEKL. CDR3 length equals 15 residues. CDR3 coding DNA: TGCGCCAGCAGCCAAGAGAGGGGAACCAATGAAAAACTGTTTTTT. Protein sequence: CASSQERGTNEKLFF.

This clonotype occurred once. The CDR3 sequence: CAWSPGATEAFF. The CDR3 DNA sequence: TGTGCCTGGAGTCCCGGGGCCACTGAAGCTTTCTTT. The chain has TRBV30 and TRBJ1-1, with D perhaps TRBD1 (5 bases). V gave up 2 bases and J gave up 4 bases, with 8 bases separating them. The germline CDR1 and CDR2 sequences are GTSNPN and SVGIG (reference sequence). The CDR3 contains 12 residues. Full variable domain (missing parts from reference TRBV30 and TRBJ1-1): SQTIHQWPATLVQPVGSPLSLECTVEGTSNPNLYWYRQAAGRGLQLLFYSVGIGQISSEVPQNLSASRPQDRQFILSSKKLLLSDSGFYLCAWSPGATEAFFGQGTRLTVV.

In this sample, this clonotype turned up a few times. The CDR3 spells CASSQTLAGAQETQYF. The CDR3 region has the DNA TGCGCCAGCAGCCAAACGCTAGCGGGGGCCCAAGAGACCCAGTACTTC. The genes are TRBV4-1 and TRBJ2-5; TRBD2 agrees at 10 bases. The CDR3 runs to 16 residues. Germline CDR1 MGHRA, CDR2 YSYEKL. After removal of 2 bases from V and 1 base from J, the junction contained 4 bases not matched to a gene.

The V gene is TRBV27, the J gene TRBJ2-3, with D possibly being TRBD2 (7 bases). In germline, CDR1 is MNHEY, CDR2 SMNVEV (reference sequence). The CDR3 consists of 17 residues. Trimming shortened V by 2 bases and J by 4 bases, and 19 bases separated the two germline ends. CDR3 DNA: TGTGCCAGCAGTTTAACCCCGGGGGGCGGGAACTCAGATACGCAGTATTTT. This gives the protein CASSLTPGGGNSDTQYF.

This chain uses TRBV4-3 with TRBJ1-1, with a weak D call TRBD1 (5 bases). This CDR3 has 15 amino acids. CDR1 and CDR2 (germline): LGHNA, YSLEER. V lost 1 base, J lost 2 bases, and 11 bases lay in between. The CDR3 sequence: CASSQGEGANTEAFF. Here the CDR3 DNA reads TGCGCCAGCAGCCAAGGCGAAGGGGCCAACACTGAAGCTTTCTTT.